Following are 26 T cell receptor beta chains from one sample sequenced in a study of metastatic and nonmetastatic thyroid tumors. Thyroid surgery had not been preceded by any treatment in any patient. TCRdb reanalyzed the PCR reads via MiXCR. The repertoire has around 7,000 clones, roughly a third of them found once; the top ten carry 10% to 15%. Sequences were obtained from adjacent normal tissue. Receptor source: a female donor with papillary thyroid cancer or a benign thyroid nodule (not recorded which). Some clones in this sample may be carry-over from other donors' samples.

The rearrangement uses TRBV13 and TRBJ1-2; 9 bases fit TRBD1. The J segment lost 0 bases and the V segment lost 5 bases, leaving 1 base of the junction unmatched. The CDR3 has 14 residues. Germline V gene data show CDR1 as PRHDT and CDR2 as FYEKMQ (reference sequence). CDR3 region: CASSRTGANYGYTF. In nucleotides, the CDR3 is TGTGCCAGCAGCCGGACAGGGGCTAACTATGGCTACACCTTC. Full variable domain (rest looked up from reference TRBV13 and TRBJ1-2): AAGVIQSPRHLIKEKRETATLKCYPIPRHDTVYWYQQGPGQDPQFLISFYEKMQSDKGSIPDRFSAQQFSDYHSELNMSSLELGDSALYFCASSRTGANYGYTFGSGTRLTVV.

This clone was observed a handful of times. The chain carries TRBV28 and TRBJ2-3; D might be TRBD1 or TRBD2, each matching 6 bases. Between the trimmed V and J ends, which lost 3 bases and 7 bases, there was a span of 17 bases. The CDR3 loop spans 15 amino acids. CDR1 and CDR2 from the germline V gene are MDHEN and SYDVKM. Written as DNA, the CDR3 is TGTGCCAGCAGTTTCGGTACAGGGAGGTCATATACGCAGTATTTT. This translates into CASSFGTGRSYTQYF.

V usage is TRBV20-1 and J usage is TRBJ2-1, with 8 bases fitting TRBD2. The CDR3 loop spans 16 amino acids. The V gene end was trimmed by 3 bases and the J gene end by 8 bases; junction bases not matched to a gene: 15. In germline, CDR1 is DFQATT, CDR2 SNEGSKA (reference sequence). DNA of the CDR3: TGCAGTGCTAGCGCACCCGGGGGACTAGATATCTATGAGCAGTTCTTC. This encodes CSASAPGGLDIYEQFF.

The DNA for the CDR3 is TGCAGTGCGATTGGCAGACAAGAGACCCAGTACTTC. It specifies CSAIGRQETQYF. The chain has TRBV20-1 and TRBJ2-5; D unresolved. CDR3 length: 12 amino acids. The germline V and J ends were trimmed by 6 bases and 2 bases, with 10 bases remaining between them. Germline CDR1 DFQATT, CDR2 SNEGSKA (reference sequence).

The chain recombines TRBV11-2 with TRBJ2-7; TRBD2 aligns across 8 bases. J lost 5 bases, V lost 5 bases, and 14 bases had no gene match. The CDR3 runs to 16 residues. Germline V gene sequence: CDR1 SGHAT, CDR2 FQNNGV. The CDR3 loop is CASSPPGLALVHEQYF. CDR3 in DNA: TGTGCCAGCAGCCCTCCCGGACTAGCTCTTGTCCACGAGCAGTACTTC.

The genes are TRBV4-3 and TRBJ2-1, with 8 bases aligning to TRBD2. CDR3 length equals 18 residues. The V segment lost 2 bases and the J segment 0 bases; nucleotides outside the gene matches: 9. The germline V gene has CDR1 LGHNA and CDR2 YSLEER. Here the CDR3 reads CASSQIGSGGSSYNEQFF. In DNA form, the CDR3 reads TGCGCCAGCAGCCAAATTGGGAGCGGGGGAAGCTCCTACAATGAGCAGTTCTTC.

The rearrangement links TRBV6-1 to TRBJ2-1; the D is unclear. The CDR3 loop spans 13 amino acids. Germline assignment: CDR1 MNHNS and CDR2 SASEGT. V lost 3 bases and J 6 bases, leaving 9 bases between the germline ends. The chain's CDR3 is CASSEGYPNEQFF. CDR3 DNA: TGTGCCAGCAGTGAGGGGTACCCCAATGAGCAGTTCTTC.

V and J are TRBV20-1 and TRBJ2-1; D not certain. Germline CDR1 is DFQATT and CDR2 is SNEGSKA (reference sequence). There are 13 residues in the CDR3. The V gene lost 8 bases and the J gene lost 0 bases, with 11 bases spanning the gap. CDR3 sequence (DNA): TGCAGTCCGAGAAGACCCTCCTACAATGAGCAGTTCTTC. Translating it yields CSPRRPSYNEQFF.

The chain links TRBV20-1 to TRBJ1-6; D unresolved. The CDR3 covers 16 residues. Trimming removed 2 bases from V and 9 bases from J, with 20 bases in between. The germline V gene has CDR1 DFQATT and CDR2 SNEGSKA (reference sequence). DNA of the CDR3: TGCAGTGCTAGAATATATTCCCCTTCTGCTCTTTCACCCCTCCACTTT. Amino acid sequence: CSARIYSPSALSPLHF.

This clone was detected a few times. The V and J genes are TRBV6-1 and TRBJ1-6; D might be TRBD1 (5 bases). V gave up 6 bases and J gave up 7 bases, with 10 bases separating them. The CDR3 extends over 13 amino acids. Germline assignment: CDR1 MNHNS and CDR2 SASEGT. CDR3: CASRKEGNSPLHF. CDR3 bases: TGTGCCAGCAGGAAAGAGGGGAATTCACCCCTCCACTTT.

This chain joins TRBV11-2 and TRBJ1-5, with a possible D match to TRBD1 (5 bases). V was clipped by 1 base and J by 3 bases, with 10 bases between them. The germline CDR1 and CDR2 sequences are SGHAT and FQNNGV. The CDR3 runs to 15 residues. In DNA form, the CDR3 reads TGTGCCAGCAGCTTAGGTGCAGGGAACAATCAGCCCCAGCATTTT. Encoded protein: CASSLGAGNNQPQHF.

A few counts support this clone. The rearrangement uses TRBV28 and TRBJ1-2, with a weak D call TRBD1 (6 bases). The CDR3 runs 15 residues. Germline V gives CDR1 MDHEN, CDR2 SYDVKM. Trimming removed 4 bases from V and 8 bases from J, with 20 bases in between. This CDR3 reads CASSSGQSQFEGYTF. In nucleotides, the CDR3 is TGTGCCAGCAGTTCGGGACAATCCCAATTTGAGGGCTACACCTTC.

The chain joins TRBV24-1 to TRBJ2-1; 7 bases align to TRBD2. The V and J ends lost 1 base and 0 bases, in that order; junction bases with no gene match: 5. CDR3 length: 17 residues. Per the germline V gene, CDR1 is KGHDR and CDR2 is SFDVKD. CDR3 in amino acids: CATSDFGTGGSYNEQFF. Written as DNA, the CDR3 is TGTGCCACCAGTGATTTTGGGACGGGGGGCTCCTACAATGAGCAGTTCTTC.

This clone was picked up one time. V and J are TRBV4-1 and TRBJ2-7; TRBD1 matches 7 bases. This CDR3 contains 15 residues. Germline-derived CDR1 and CDR2 are MGHRA and YSYEKL. The trim removed 6 bases at V and 2 bases at J, leaving 10 bases unmatched. This CDR3 is CASREGDRRTYEQYF. CDR3 nucleotides: TGCGCCAGCAGGGAAGGGGACAGAAGGACCTACGAGCAGTACTTC.

This clone occurred a few times. The genes are TRBV20-1 and TRBJ2-1, with 12 bases lining up with TRBD2. Looked up from germline, CDR1 is DFQATT and CDR2 is SNEGSKA (reference sequence). V was pared by 5 bases and J by 7 bases, with 9 bases of the junction left unmatched. The CDR3 is made up of 15 amino acids. CDR3 in amino acids: CSAPSTSGSLNEQFF. DNA of the CDR3: TGCAGTGCTCCTTCGACTAGCGGGAGTTTAAATGAGCAGTTCTTC.

By frequency in the sample, this clone is medium-sized (0.01 to 0.1%). The V and J genes are TRBV4-3 and TRBJ2-6, with 7 bases identical to TRBD2. This CDR3 is built from 19 residues. CDR1 and CDR2 (germline): LGHNA, YSLEER. With V trimmed by 1 base and J by 0 bases, 9 bases remained unmatched. Here the CDR3 DNA reads TGCGCCAGCAGCCAAGGGGGGGGGATGATTAGCTCTGGGGCCAACGTCCTGACTTTC. Translating gives CASSQGGGMISSGANVLTF.

This chain uses TRBV27 with TRBJ1-1; D gene unclear. Trimming removed 7 bases from V and 4 bases from J, with 16 bases in between. The CDR3 length is 14 residues. The germline V gene encodes CDR1 MNHEY and CDR2 SMNVEV (reference sequence). The CDR3 is CASTVRRGGTEAFF. CDR3 coding DNA: TGTGCCAGCACCGTAAGGAGAGGCGGCACTGAAGCTTTCTTT.

As regards this clone: Its ends do not fully match the called genes, so a read error is possible. The V call is TRBV7-7, the J call TRBJ1-1; D is unclear. The germline gives CDR1 SSHAT, CDR2 FNYEAQ (reference sequence). The length of the CDR3 is 13 residues. The CDR3 reads CASSLVSGTEAFF. The CDR3 DNA reads TGTGCTAGCAGCTTAGTGTCGGGCACTGAAGCTTTCTTT.

This clone appeared a few times. The chain is built from TRBV30 and TRBJ1-1; D call uncertain. Trimming took 0 bases from V and 1 from J, leaving 3 bases between them. The CDR3 loop spans 12 amino acids. The V gene's germline CDR1 is GTSNPN and CDR2 SVGIG (reference sequence). Here the CDR3 reads CAWSVGNTEAFF. CDR3 nucleotides: TGTGCCTGGAGTGTAGGGAACACTGAAGCTTTCTTT.

V is TRBV30 and J is TRBJ1-1; the match to TRBD1 covers 7 bases. Germline CDR1 is GTSNPN and CDR2 is SVGIG (reference sequence). Trimming cost V 5 bases and J 3 bases; bases outside gene matches: 15. The CDR3 has 16 amino acids. The CDR3 loop is CAWQGGTRDSYTEAFF. The DNA for the CDR3 is TGTGCCTGGCAAGGAGGAACTCGGGACAGTTACACTGAAGCTTTCTTT.

V usage is TRBV20-1 and J usage is TRBJ2-7, with 11 bases aligning to TRBD2. J gave up 7 bases and V 6 bases, and 14 bases lay outside the gene matches. Germline CDR1 is DFQATT and CDR2 is SNEGSKA (reference sequence). This CDR3 has 15 amino acids. This chain's CDR3 is CSASDPSGRSQEQYF. The CDR3 DNA reads TGCAGTGCGAGCGACCCTAGCGGGAGGTCTCAAGAGCAGTACTTC.

This rearrangement joins TRBV6-5 to TRBJ1-1; D not certain. The CDR3 runs 14 residues. The V gene lost 2 bases and the J gene lost 0 bases, with 7 bases spanning the gap. The germline gives CDR1 MNHEY, CDR2 SVGAGI. The CDR3 DNA reads as TGTGCCAGCAGTTACCCAGAATTGAACACTGAAGCTTTCTTT. Translated, it gives CASSYPELNTEAFF.

The V and J genes are TRBV2 and TRBJ2-5; D unresolved. V lost 4 bases and J lost 1, with 7 bases in between. The germline CDR1 and CDR2 sequences are SNHLY and FYNNEI. This CDR3 region has 13 residues. The chain's CDR3 is CASSGLSQETQYF. In DNA form, the CDR3 reads TGTGCCAGCAGTGGTCTCAGCCAAGAGACCCAGTACTTC.

Only a few counts were recorded for this clone. The chain couples TRBV6-1 to TRBJ2-2, with D possibly being TRBD1 or TRBD2 (6 bases each). CDR1 and CDR2 (germline): MNHNS, SASEGT. Trimming took off 5 bases at V and 4 bases at J, with 11 bases between the two ends. The CDR3 is made up of 14 amino acids. The CDR3 loop is CASSRGVGTGELFF. DNA of the CDR3: TGTGCCAGCAGTAGGGGGGTGGGCACCGGGGAGCTGTTTTTT.

The chain carries TRBV27 and TRBJ2-7; D could derive from TRBD1 or TRBD2 (5 bases each). The CDR3 totals 13 residues. The germline V gene encodes CDR1 MNHEY and CDR2 SMNVEV (reference sequence). Trimming took off 5 bases at V and 4 bases at J, with 12 bases between the two ends. The CDR3 coding sequence is TGTGCCAGCAGTGCCTCGGGGACGTACGAGCAGTACTTC. Encoded protein: CASSASGTYEQYF.

The genes are TRBV18 and TRBJ2-7; TRBD1 matches 11 bases. With V trimmed by 4 bases and J by 3 bases, 5 bases remained unmatched. Germline CDR1 is KGHSH and CDR2 is LQKENI. The CDR3 length is 15 residues. In DNA, the CDR3 is TGTGCCAGCTCACAAGGGACAGGGGGAAGCTACGAGCAGTACTTC. Its translation: CASSQGTGGSYEQYF.